The present entry profiles one TCR beta chain with its context. As yet, its antigen is unknown. V was cut by 3 bases and J by 1 base, with 6 bases left in between. Germline lookup yields CDR1 LNHDA and CDR2 SQIVND (reference sequence). The CDR3 covers 13 residues. With 60 Vbeta and 13 Jbeta primers, the PCR was carried out. Assay: immunoSEQ multiplex PCR; the TCRdb copy retains only in-frame clones and omits some. The repertoire holds about 130,000 clones, with 65% to 80% as singletons. These data belong to a study of cytomegalovirus exposure and HLA in healthy donors. General study results and limits: Specificity of a few CMV-associated chains for CMV antigens was verified in vitro. Among CMV-associated TCR beta chains, most appeared HLA-restricted in a later analysis.

The clonotype originates from a woman aged 55 to 70 in good health and CMV-seropositive. The sequencing input was PBMCs. The rearrangement uses TRBV19 and TRBJ1-1, with unresolved D. The chain's CDR3 is CASSINRNTEAFF. CDR3 sequence (DNA): TGTGCCAGTAGTATCAATAGGAACACTGAAGCTTTCTTT.